The 21 T cell receptor beta chains below were found in one sample sequenced in a study of blood T cell repertoires in COVID-19. The method was immunoSEQ multiplex PCR; TCRdb's version includes in-frame clones alone and lacks a portion of them. The sample contains around 470,000 clones, about 90% of which appear only once. The sequenced sample was PBMCs or T cells enriched from blood (not recorded which). These receptors were taken from a man aged 18 to 29 who had recovered from COVID-19.

This chain uses TRBV11-2 with TRBJ2-4, with a possible D match to TRBD2 (6 bases). The V end lost 5 bases, the J end lost 7 bases, and 15 bases lay between the germline ends. The CDR3 extends over 14 amino acids. The germline V gene encodes CDR1 SGHAT and CDR2 FQNNGV. Here the CDR3 DNA reads TGTGCCAGCAGCCAACTGGCGGAGGGGAACATTCAGTACTTC. Amino acids: CASSQLAEGNIQYF.

The chain uses TRBV5-8 and TRBJ1-2, with 7 bases that match TRBD1. CDR1 and CDR2 from the germline V gene are SGHTS and YDEGEE. V gave up 2 bases and J gave up 1 base; unmatched junction bases: 5. The CDR3 extends over 15 amino acids. CDR3 DNA: TGTGCCAGCAGCTTTGGAACAGGGGTTAACTATGGCTACACCTTC. Translating gives CASSFGTGVNYGYTF.

This clone has only one observation. The chain combines TRBV11-2 with TRBJ2-7, with 13 bases aligning to TRBD2. CDR1 and CDR2 from the germline V gene are SGHAT and FQNNGV. V lost 6 bases and J lost 2; bases outside the gene matches: 22. The length of the CDR3 is 21 residues. In DNA, the CDR3 is TGTGCCAGCAGTTCTAGTCATGGGACTAGCGGGACCTATTTTTTCCCCTACGAGCAGTACTTC. Protein: CASSSSHGTSGTYFFPYEQYF.

The CDR3 sequence: CASSEFSASGTYNEQFF. The CDR3 DNA follows: TGTGCCAGCAGTGAGTTCTCCGCTAGCGGGACCTACAATGAGCAGTTCTTC. The J gene is TRBJ2-1, the V gene TRBV6-1, with 9 bases identical to TRBD2. CDR1 and CDR2 (germline): MNHNS, SASEGT. The CDR3 extends over 17 amino acids. V lost 3 bases to trimming and J lost 2 bases; unmatched junction nucleotides: 8.

V and J are TRBV18 and TRBJ2-3, with 14 bases matching TRBD2. The CDR3 extends over 19 amino acids. With V trimmed by 0 bases and J by 4 bases, 9 bases remained unmatched. Germline CDR1 KGHSH, CDR2 LQKENI. CDR3 DNA sequence: TGTGCCAGCTCACCACCGTTCGGGACTAGCGGGAGTCAAGCAGATACGCAGTATTTT. Its protein product is CASSPPFGTSGSQADTQYF. Variable domain in full (rest from reference TRBV18 and TRBJ2-3): NAGVMQNPRHLVRRRGQEARLRCSPMKGHSHVYWYRQLPEEGLKFMVYLQKENIIDESGMPKERFSAEFPKEGPSILRIQQVVRGDSAAYFCASSPPFGTSGSQADTQYFGPGTRLTVL.

The chain has TRBV5-8 and TRBJ1-5; maybe TRBD1 (6 bases). Germline V CDR1 and CDR2: SGHTS, YDEGEE. This CDR3 comprises 15 residues. Trimming left V 3 bases short and J 2 bases short, with 12 bases between. The CDR3 DNA reads as TGTGCCAGCAGCTCCTACCGACAGGGCAATCAGCCCCAGCATTTT. This gives the protein CASSSYRQGNQPQHF.

This clone was observed a single time. Written as DNA, the CDR3 is TGTGCCAGCAGTGAATTGTCACAGGGGGAGGTAGGGCAGTACTTC. The encoded protein is CASSELSQGEVGQYF. The chain links TRBV25-1 to TRBJ2-7, with TRBD1 matching 8 bases. Germline loops: CDR1 MGHDK, CDR2 SYGVNS. The CDR3 consists of 15 residues. The V gene end was trimmed by 1 base and the J gene end by 9 bases; junction bases not matched to a gene: 11.

This clone was recorded only once. The rearrangement uses TRBV9 and TRBJ1-1; no definite D call. CDR3 length equals 13 residues. CDR1 SGDLS and CDR2 YYNGEE come from the germline V gene. Trimming pared 3 bases from V and 5 bases from J, leaving 11 bases between. This CDR3 is CASSGPGGTEAFF. In DNA, the CDR3 is TGTGCCAGCAGCGGACCAGGAGGGACTGAAGCTTTCTTT. Full variable domain (outside the CDR3, taken from reference TRBV9 and TRBJ1-1): DSGVTQTPKHLITATGQRVTLRCSPRSGDLSVYWYQQSLDQGLQFLIQYYNGEERAKGNILERFSAQQFPDLHSELNLSSLELGDSALYFCASSGPGGTEAFFGQGTRLTVV.

The CDR3 DNA sequence: TGCGCCAGCAGCCAAAAATGGCAGGGAAACTCACCCCTCCACTTT. Protein: CASSQKWQGNSPLHF. The V and J genes are TRBV4-1 and TRBJ1-6; TRBD1 might be the D (5 bases). Germline CDR1 is MGHRA and CDR2 is YSYEKL. The CDR3 runs 15 residues. With 2 bases removed from V and 10 bases from J, the gap between germline ends came to 15 bases.

This clone occurred once. CDR3 coding DNA: TGTGCCACCCGGACAGACCAAACAGAAGGCTACACCTTC. Protein sequence: CATRTDQTEGYTF. The chain recombines TRBV10-3 with TRBJ1-2; tentatively, D is TRBD1 (6 bases). From germline, CDR1 is ENHRY and CDR2 SYGVKD. The CDR3 is 13 residues long. With 10 bases removed from V and 8 bases from J, the gap between germline ends came to 20 bases.

CDR3 in DNA: TGTGCCAGCAGCGCCGACAGGGGCTTGAACACTGAAGCTTTCTTT. Amino acids: CASSADRGLNTEAFF. V gene TRBV9 combines with J gene TRBJ1-1, with 8 bases matching TRBD1. V was clipped by 3 bases and J by 0 bases; unmatched bases: 4. Germline-derived CDR1 and CDR2 are SGDLS and YYNGEE. The CDR3 is made up of 15 amino acids. Full variable domain (remainder filled in from reference TRBV9 and TRBJ1-1): DSGVTQTPKHLITATGQRVTLRCSPRSGDLSVYWYQQSLDQGLQFLIQYYNGEERAKGNILERFSAQQFPDLHSELNLSSLELGDSALYFCASSADRGLNTEAFFGQGTRLTVV.

On this clone itself: The same CDR3 also results from other DNA sequences found in this sample. The rearrangement joins TRBV18 to TRBJ1-3; perhaps TRBD1 as D (5 bases). This CDR3 is 16 amino acids long. Germline CDR1 is KGHSH and CDR2 is LQKENI. The ends were cut back, 0 bases at V and 0 bases at J, with 9 bases in the middle. CDR3 in amino acids: CASSPPTGNSGNTIYF. The DNA of the CDR3 is TGTGCCAGCTCACCACCTACAGGAAACTCTGGAAACACCATATATTTT.

V is TRBV2 and J is TRBJ1-4; no definite D call. Trimming left V 7 bases short and J 4 bases short, with 22 bases between. The CDR3 loop spans 17 amino acids. CDR1 is SNHLY, CDR2 FYNNEI, per germline. The CDR3: CASIDGVTETYNEKLFF. CDR3 nucleotides: TGTGCCAGCATTGACGGGGTCACGGAGACTTATAATGAAAAACTGTTTTTT.

This chain links TRBV27 with TRBJ1-1, with 11 bases lining up with TRBD1. Germline V CDR1 and CDR2: MNHEY, SMNVEV (reference sequence). After removal of 6 bases from V and 5 bases from J, the junction contained 5 bases not matched to a gene. The CDR3 is 14 residues long. The chain's CDR3 is CASSGQGASTEAFF. Here the CDR3 DNA reads TGTGCCAGCAGCGGACAGGGGGCGAGTACTGAAGCTTTCTTT.

The chain couples TRBV6-2 or TRBV6-3 to TRBJ1-5, with D possibly being TRBD1 (5 bases). V lost 7 bases to trimming and J lost 2 bases, with 15 bases between them. The CDR3 loop spans 15 amino acids. Germline CDR1 reads MNHEY; CDR2 reads SVGEGT. Written as DNA, the CDR3 is TGTGCCAGCACCCCCGGCGGGGGTGGCAATCAGCCCCAGCATTTT. This encodes CASTPGGGGNQPQHF.

In the case of this clone: Other DNA sequences in this specimen translate into the identical CDR3. V gene TRBV4-1 combines with J gene TRBJ1-5, with 9 positions matching TRBD1. V trimming: 6 bases; J trimming: 4 bases; junction bases outside the gene matches: 4. The CDR3 consists of 14 residues. CDR1 MGHRA and CDR2 YSYEKL come from the germline V gene. CDR3 amino acids: CASSPGTGNQPQHF. CDR3 bases: TGCGCCAGCAGTCCCGGGACAGGGAATCAGCCCCAGCATTTT.

The chain joins TRBV11-2 to TRBJ2-7, with D perhaps TRBD2 (7 bases). This CDR3 is built from 13 residues. CDR1 and CDR2 from the germline V gene are SGHAT and FQNNGV. The V end lost 10 bases, the J end lost 5 bases, and 18 bases lay between the germline ends. CDR3 sequence reads: CATSGGGRNEQYF. The DNA of the CDR3 is TGTGCCACCAGTGGGGGGGGGCGGAACGAGCAGTACTTC.

The chain employs TRBV2 and TRBJ2-7; D gene ambiguous. Trimming cost V 7 bases and J 5 bases, with 18 bases left between them. The germline gives CDR1 SNHLY, CDR2 FYNNEI. This CDR3 is built from 14 residues. The CDR3 loop reads CASIEEPNVDEQYF. CDR3 DNA: TGTGCCAGCATCGAAGAACCTAACGTTGACGAGCAGTACTTC.

V usage is TRBV9 and J usage is TRBJ2-1, with TRBD2 matching 10 bases. With V trimmed by 4 bases and J by 5 bases, 6 bases remained unmatched. The CDR3 loop spans 15 amino acids. Germline CDR1 reads SGDLS; CDR2 reads YYNGEE. The CDR3 DNA sequence: TGTGCCAGCAGCTTTAGCGGGAGGACCAACAATGAGCAGTTCTTC. Translating it yields CASSFSGRTNNEQFF. Full variable domain (remainder filled in from reference TRBV9 and TRBJ2-1): DSGVTQTPKHLITATGQRVTLRCSPRSGDLSVYWYQQSLDQGLQFLIQYYNGEERAKGNILERFSAQQFPDLHSELNLSSLELGDSALYFCASSFSGRTNNEQFFGPGTRLTVL.

V usage is TRBV5-5 and J usage is TRBJ2-3; 10 bases match TRBD2. CDR3 size: 15 residues. Germline V CDR1 and CDR2: SGHKS, YYEKEE (reference sequence). After removal of 3 bases from V and 9 bases from J, the junction contained 10 bases not matched to a gene. CDR3 sequence: CASSSNLAGEVTQYF. The DNA for the CDR3 is TGTGCCAGCAGCTCAAATCTAGCGGGGGAGGTGACGCAGTATTTT.

V gene TRBV7-9 combines with J gene TRBJ2-2, with TRBD2 identical over 12 bases. V lost 1 base to trimming and J lost 5 bases; unmatched junction nucleotides: 2. The germline V gene has CDR1 SEHNR and CDR2 FQNEAQ (reference sequence). This CDR3 is 16 amino acids long. The CDR3: CASSLGTSGRTGELFF. CDR3 nucleotide sequence: TGTGCCAGCAGCTTAGGAACTAGCGGGAGGACCGGGGAGCTGTTTTTT.